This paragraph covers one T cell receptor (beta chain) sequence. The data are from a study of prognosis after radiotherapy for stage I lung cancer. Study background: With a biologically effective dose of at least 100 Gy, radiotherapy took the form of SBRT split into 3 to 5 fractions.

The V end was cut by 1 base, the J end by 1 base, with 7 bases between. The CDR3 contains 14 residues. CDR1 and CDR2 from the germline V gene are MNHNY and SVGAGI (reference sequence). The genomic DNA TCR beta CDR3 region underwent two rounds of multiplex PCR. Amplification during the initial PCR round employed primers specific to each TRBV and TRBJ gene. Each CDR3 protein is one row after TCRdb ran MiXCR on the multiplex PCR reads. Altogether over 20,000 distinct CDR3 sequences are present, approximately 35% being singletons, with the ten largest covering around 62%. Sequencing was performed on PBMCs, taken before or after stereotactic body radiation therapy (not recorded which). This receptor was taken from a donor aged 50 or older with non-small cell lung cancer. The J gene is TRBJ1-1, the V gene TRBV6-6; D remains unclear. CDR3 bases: TGTGCCAGCAGTTACTATCCCGGGAACACTGAAGCTTTCTTT. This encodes CASSYYPGNTEAFF.